These T cell receptor beta chains were read from a single sample in a study of OX40 agonist ivuxolimab in advanced cancers. Clones were read by immunoSEQ multiplex PCR, and TCRdb kept only the in-frame ones, dropping some. The data show about 69,000 clones, roughly nine tenths seen once. The sample consisted of CD4+ or CD8+ T cells sorted from blood, taken in a trial of the OX40 agonist ivuxolimab. The receptors derive from an adult with an advanced solid tumor such as melanoma, head and neck, liver or kidney cancer. Both conserved end residues are part of each CDR3. A D gene is named only where the DNA matches it firmly. The size of a clone is reported for some rows only, either as once, few or many, or as a class for expanded clones.

TRBD1	TRBJ1-5	TRBV28	-	CASGKDREGNQPQHF	TGTGCCAGCGGAAAGGACAGGGAAGGCAATCAGCCCCAGCATTTT
-	TRBJ2-7	TRBV4-1	-	CASSHSPGSPYEQYF	TGCGCCAGCAGCCACTCACCTGGGAGTCCCTACGAGCAGTACTTC
-	TRBJ2-7	TRBV12-5	-	CASGLQGLYEQYF	TGTGCTAGTGGTTTACAGGGCCTTTACGAGCAGTACTTC
-	TRBJ1-2	TRBV5-6	medium-sized	CASSLDLGGYGYTF	TGTGCCAGCAGCTTGGACCTCGGGGGATATGGCTACACCTTC
TRBD1	TRBJ2-7	TRBV28	-	CASSSDRGVHYEQYF	TGTGCCAGCAGTTCGGACAGGGGGGTCCACTACGAGCAGTACTTC
-	TRBJ1-1	TRBV7-8	once	CASSLEGGPSTEAFF	TGTGCCAGCAGCTTAGAAGGAGGGCCCAGCACTGAAGCTTTCTTT
TRBD2	TRBJ2-7	TRBV11-2	-	CASSQGGLAGLFNYEQYF	TGTGCCAGCAGCCAGGGGGGACTAGCGGGCCTCTTCAACTACGAGCAGTACTTC
-	TRBJ2-7	TRBV6-6	-	CASSWTLYEQYF	TGTGCCAGCAGCTGGACACTTTACGAGCAGTACTTC
-	TRBJ1-5	TRBV27	-	CASSLSGPAGNQPQHF	TGTGCCAGCAGTTTAAGTGGTCCAGCTGGCAATCAGCCCCAGCATTTT
-	TRBJ2-1	TRBV5-5	-	CASSSGYPGNEQFF	TGTGCCAGCAGTTCGGGGTACCCGGGGAATGAGCAGTTCTTC
-	TRBJ1-1	TRBV4-3	-	CASSQDRAGMNTEAFF	TGCGCCAGCAGCCAAGATAGGGCAGGGATGAACACTGAAGCTTTCTTT
-	TRBJ1-1	TRBV12-5	-	CASGFVGDPEAFF	TGTGCTAGTGGTTTTGTGGGGGACCCTGAAGCTTTCTTT
TRBD2	TRBJ2-1	TRBV9	-	CASSVVPLAGGNNEQFF	TGTGCCAGCAGCGTAGTTCCCCTAGCGGGAGGGAACAATGAGCAGTTCTTC
TRBD1	TRBJ2-1	TRBV13	-	CASSPDRGKYNEQFF	TGTGCCAGCAGCCCGGACAGGGGAAAATACAATGAGCAGTTCTTC
TRBD1	TRBJ1-2	TRBV9	medium-sized	CASSATGGGYGYTF	TGTGCCAGCAGCGCAACAGGGGGCGGCTATGGCTACACCTTC
-	TRBJ2-7	TRBV28	-	CASSKLTDYEQYF	TGTGCCAGCAGTAAATTGACAGATTACGAGCAGTACTTC
-	TRBJ1-2	TRBV27	-	CASAGPNYGYTF	TGTGCCAGCGCGGGACCCAACTATGGCTACACCTTC
-	TRBJ1-1	TRBV19	-	CASDSYTEAFF	TGTGCCAGTGACAGCTACACTGAAGCTTTCTTT
-	TRBJ1-1	TRBV5-6	-	CASSSPLYTEAFF	TGTGCCAGCAGCTCCCCACTCTACACTGAAGCTTTCTTT
-	TRBJ1-5	TRBV5-1	-	CASSEGTDFLVNQPQHF	TGCGCCAGCAGCGAGGGCACCGACTTTTTGGTAAATCAGCCCCAGCATTTT
-	TRBJ2-7	TRBV5-6	-	CARSLGEGGGSYEQYF	TGTGCCCGCAGCTTGGGGGAGGGGGGAGGCTCCTACGAGCAGTACTTC
TRBD2	TRBJ2-7	TRBV4-1	once	CASSQDPGLAAYEQYF	TGCGCCAGCAGCCAGGATCCCGGACTAGCGGCCTACGAGCAGTACTTC
-	TRBJ2-2	TRBV5-6	-	CASSSTVGELFF	TGTGCCAGCAGCTCGACTGTCGGGGAGCTGTTTTTT
-	TRBJ1-5	TRBV6-5	-	CASWTRWGNQPQHF	TGTGCCAGTTGGACCCGCTGGGGCAATCAGCCCCAGCATTTT
TRBD1	TRBJ1-5	TRBV6-1	once	CASSALPGTDINQPQHF	TGTGCCAGCAGTGCGCTCCCTGGGACAGATATCAATCAGCCCCAGCATTTT
-	TRBJ1-5	TRBV19	-	CASSSGGIFNQPQHF	TGTGCCAGTAGTTCTGGAGGGATTTTCAATCAGCCCCAGCATTTT
TRBD2	TRBJ2-5	TRBV19	-	CASSIDLAVKETQYF	TGTGCCAGTAGTATAGACCTAGCGGTGAAAGAGACCCAGTACTTC
-	TRBJ1-1	TRBV10-1	-	CASSESLGKITEAFF	TGCGCCAGCAGTGAGTCTCTAGGGAAAATCACTGAAGCTTTCTTT
-	TRBJ2-3	TRBV7-9	-	CASSPGLRGGIATDTQYF	TGTGCCAGCAGCCCTGGGCTTCGGGGCGGGATCGCGACAGATACGCAGTATTTT
TRBD2	TRBJ2-3	TRBV5-6	-	CASSLLFWTSLSSTDTQYF	TGTGCCAGCAGCTTGTTATTCTGGACTAGCTTATCTAGCACAGATACGCAGTATTTT
TRBD2	TRBJ2-1	TRBV6-1	-	CASGSMGGNEQFF	TGTGCCAGCGGAAGCATGGGGGGGAATGAGCAGTTCTTC
-	TRBJ2-1	TRBV6-1	-	CASIVTVSSYNEQFF	TGTGCCAGCATTGTGACGGTGAGCTCCTACAATGAGCAGTTCTTC
-	TRBJ2-7	TRBV4-3	-	CASSQERGNYEQYF	TGCGCCAGCAGCCAAGAGCGCGGTAACTACGAGCAGTACTTC
TRBD1	TRBJ2-3	TRBV5-4	-	CASSPGQGGRTDTQYF	TGTGCCAGCAGCCCGGGACAGGGTGGGAGGACAGATACGCAGTATTTT
-	TRBJ1-2	TRBV28	-	CASGEGYTF	TGTGCCAGTGGGGAGGGCTACACCTTC
TRBD2	TRBJ2-2	TRBV4-3	-	CASSPWTSYTGELFF	TGCGCCAGCAGCCCCTGGACTAGCTACACCGGGGAGCTGTTTTTT
-	TRBJ1-1	TRBV20-1	-	CSARRNTEAFF	TGCAGTGCTAGACGGAACACTGAAGCTTTCTTT
TRBD2	TRBJ2-7	TRBV13	-	CASSDLAGGNSEQYF	TGTGCCAGCAGCGACCTAGCGGGAGGCAACTCGGAGCAGTACTTC
-	TRBJ2-1	TRBV7-9	few	CASSLGIDEQFF	TGTGCCAGCAGCCTTGGTATAGATGAGCAGTTCTTC
-	TRBJ2-7	TRBV7-9	-	CASSSQISGLGYEQYF	TGTGCCAGCAGCTCTCAAATTAGCGGTCTGGGCTACGAGCAGTACTTC
-	TRBJ1-4	TRBV4-1	-	CASSPDRNEKLFF	TGCGCCAGCAGCCCGGATCGAAATGAAAAACTGTTTTTT
TRBD2	TRBJ2-1	TRBV7-2	-	CASSLTSGLYNEQFF	TGTGCCAGCAGCTTAACTAGCGGGTTATACAATGAGCAGTTCTTC
-	TRBJ2-5	TRBV18	-	CASSQWGQETQYF	TGTGCCAGCTCCCAATGGGGGCAAGAGACCCAGTACTTC
TRBD1	TRBJ1-2	TRBV4-1	-	CASSQEDRTGGNYGYTF	TGCGCCAGCAGCCAAGAGGATAGGACAGGGGGTAACTATGGCTACACCTTC
-	TRBJ2-5	TRBV11-3	-	CASSNLKSGPNQETQYF	TGTGCCAGCAGCAATCTTAAGAGCGGGCCGAACCAAGAGACCCAGTACTTC
-	TRBJ2-7	TRBV5-6	-	CASSLVVSSYEQYF	TGTGCCAGCAGCTTGGTCGTCTCCTCCTACGAGCAGTACTTC
-	TRBJ1-5	TRBV4-3	-	CASSQDGSQPQHF	TGCGCCAGCAGCCAAGATGGGAGTCAGCCCCAGCATTTT
TRBD1	TRBJ2-3	TRBV4-3	once	CASSHGTGVTDTQYF	TGCGCCAGCAGCCATGGGACAGGTGTCACAGATACGCAGTATTTT
TRBD1	TRBJ2-1	TRBV5-1	-	CASSSSGGEQFF	TGCGCCAGCAGCTCGTCAGGGGGTGAGCAGTTCTTC
-	TRBJ2-7	TRBV27	-	CASSSSYEQYF	TGTGCCAGCAGTTCCTCCTACGAGCAGTACTTC
TRBD1	TRBJ2-7	TRBV13	-	CASSSRTGKAEQYF	TGTGCCAGCAGCTCCCGGACAGGAAAGGCTGAGCAGTACTTC
-	TRBJ1-3	TRBV5-1	-	CASSLGGASGNTIYF	TGCGCCAGCAGCTTGGGAGGGGCCTCTGGAAACACCATATATTTT